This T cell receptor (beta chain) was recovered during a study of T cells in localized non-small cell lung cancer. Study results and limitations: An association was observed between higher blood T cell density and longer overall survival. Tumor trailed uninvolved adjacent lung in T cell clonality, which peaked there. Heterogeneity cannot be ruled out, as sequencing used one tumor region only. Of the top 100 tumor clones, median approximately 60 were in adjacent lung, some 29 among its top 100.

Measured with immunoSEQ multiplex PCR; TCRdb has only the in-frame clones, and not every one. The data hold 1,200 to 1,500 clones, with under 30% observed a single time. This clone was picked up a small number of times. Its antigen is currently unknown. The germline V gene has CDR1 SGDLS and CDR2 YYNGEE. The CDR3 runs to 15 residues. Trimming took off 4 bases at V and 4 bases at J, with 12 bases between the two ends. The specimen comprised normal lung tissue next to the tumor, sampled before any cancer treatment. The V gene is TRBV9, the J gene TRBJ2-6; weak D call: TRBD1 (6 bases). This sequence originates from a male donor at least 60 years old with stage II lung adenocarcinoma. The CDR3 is CASSPGTLGANVLTF. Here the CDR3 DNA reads TGTGCCAGCAGCCCCGGGACATTAGGGGCCAACGTCCTGACTTTC.